This T cell receptor beta chain was profiled in a study of T cell responses to AZD1222 COVID-19 vaccine (dated by TCRdb to the early 2020s). A note on the overall study: TCR sequencing was performed for 230 to 250 trial participants, of whom some 200 were given two doses of AZD1222 and 26 were given two doses of MenACWY control vaccine. Trial participants were enrolled into age subgroups of 18-55, 56-69 and 70-plus years, which contained around 140, 26 and 57 TCR-sequenced participants, respectively.

The table lists this clone with a count of one. Its antigen has not been determined. No much larger clone is present one base from it, and per-base qualities are unavailable. As encoded in the germline V gene, CDR1 is SNHLY while CDR2 is FYNNEI. The CDR3, from cysteine to phenylalanine, totals 14 residues. The only DNA kept is the CDR3, 42 bases in frame from the first base. The junction carries 16 bases between V and J, which are trimmed by 4 bases and 6 bases respectively. The CDR3 regions of human TCRbeta chains were analyzed by immunosequencing. In the original analysis: TCRs in the repertoires were matched against a reference library of SARS-CoV-2-specific TCRs that had been generated with the MIRA antigen-specificity platform. Breadth meant the fraction of unique TCRs that were SARS-CoV-2-associated, whereas depth meant the fraction of total T cells that were SARS-CoV-2-associated. Using the MIRA data, each spike-specific TCR was assigned both to the spike region to which the TCR was reactive and to a CD4 or CD8 class. Log10-transformed breadth and depth values were compared by one-way ANOVA with Sidak's multiple comparisons tests. TCRdb limited this immuneACCESS table to in-frame rearrangements with V and J called. A share of clones is missing; checked studies link under half to unresolved V genes, and the rest is unexplained. For V, J and clone size, that table is used; D and trimming come from the DNA. This sample lists more than 80,000 clones; approximately 83% were detected once. Of the sample, about 3.4% is held by the ten largest clones.

The label giving this sample's time point can be read as: about 28 days (+/-7) after the second vaccine dose. AZD1222 recipients whose second dose came at about 4 weeks and those whose second dose came at about 12 weeks were combined into one group, since spike-specific TCR depth and breadth did not differ between the two schedules. Samples from vaccinated people were obtained from the UK trials COV001 and COV002, which included a single-blind randomized controlled phase 2/3 trial of AZD1222 (ChAdOx1 nCoV-19) in healthy adults. For TCRbeta chain sequencing, PBMC samples from trial participants were taken at day 0 and at day 28 after the second dose. Study-wide conclusions, independent of this receptor: The whole spike protein was spanned by vaccine-associated CD4 TCRs, and dominant responses were seen in regions 160-218 and 743-854. Reportedly, close to half of the unique spike-specific TCRs recognized epitopes lying outside the regions that are mutated in the B.1.351 and B.1.1.7 variants. In the small 56-69-year group, the increase in depth fell short of significance, most likely because of low power. Because no samples from the day 14 peak response were available, repertoires could be characterized only after the peak T cell response. Conclusions about previously exposed vaccinees are limited, since just 5 or 6 AZD1222 recipients were seropositive for SARS-CoV-2 at baseline. A significant rise in spike-specific TCR breadth and depth was observed after two AZD1222 doses relative to day 0 and relative to MenACWY recipients. Participants were mostly white British, with more females than males. The authors suggested clonal diversity may have been underestimated.

The sequenced sample was peripheral blood, obtained 28 days after the second AZD1222 dose. This clonotype was sampled from an adult who received the AZD1222 COVID-19 vaccine. The sequence is built from TRBV2 and TRBJ2-7; the D segment cannot be called with confidence. The bases read TGTGCCAGCAGTGTTCAGGCCCTGACCGGCGAGCAGTACTTC. It codes for CASSVQALTGEQYF.